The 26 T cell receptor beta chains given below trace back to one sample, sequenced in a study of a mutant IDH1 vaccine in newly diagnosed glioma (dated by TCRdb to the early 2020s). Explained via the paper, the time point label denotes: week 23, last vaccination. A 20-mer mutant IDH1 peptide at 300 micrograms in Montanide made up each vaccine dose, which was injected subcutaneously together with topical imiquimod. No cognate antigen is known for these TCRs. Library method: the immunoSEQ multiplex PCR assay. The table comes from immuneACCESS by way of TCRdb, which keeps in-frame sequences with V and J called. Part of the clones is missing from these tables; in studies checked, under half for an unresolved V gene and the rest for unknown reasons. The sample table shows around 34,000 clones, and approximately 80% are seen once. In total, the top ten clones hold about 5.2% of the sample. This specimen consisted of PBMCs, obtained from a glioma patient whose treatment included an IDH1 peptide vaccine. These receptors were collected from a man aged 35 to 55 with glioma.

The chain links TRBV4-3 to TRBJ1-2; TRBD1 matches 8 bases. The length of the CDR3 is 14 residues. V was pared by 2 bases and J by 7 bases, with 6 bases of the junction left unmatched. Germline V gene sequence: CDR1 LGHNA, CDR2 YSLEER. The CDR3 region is CASSQYDRGPGYTF. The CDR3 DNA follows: TGCGCCAGCAGCCAATACGACAGGGGCCCTGGCTACACCTTC.

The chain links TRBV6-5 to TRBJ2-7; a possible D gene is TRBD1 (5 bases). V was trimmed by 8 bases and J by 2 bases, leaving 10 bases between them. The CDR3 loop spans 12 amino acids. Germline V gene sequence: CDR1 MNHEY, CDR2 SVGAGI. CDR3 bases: TGTGCCAGCGCGGACACCGCCTACGAGCAGTACTTC. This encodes CASADTAYEQYF.

CDR3 DNA sequence: TGTGCCAGCAGTTACAGGGGCGAGACAGGGAGTCGCTACACCTTC. Its translation is CASSYRGETGSRYTF. The genes are TRBV6-5 and TRBJ1-2; TRBD1 matches 7 bases. V lost 2 bases and J lost 9; bases outside the gene matches: 12. In germline, CDR1 is MNHEY, CDR2 SVGAGI. This CDR3 contains 15 residues.

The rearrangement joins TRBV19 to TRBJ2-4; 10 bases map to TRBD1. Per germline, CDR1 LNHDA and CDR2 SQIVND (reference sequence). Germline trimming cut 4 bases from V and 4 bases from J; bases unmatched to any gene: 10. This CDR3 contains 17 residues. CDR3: CASSKVLRDRGKNIQYF. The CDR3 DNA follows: TGTGCCAGTAGTAAGGTCTTGAGGGACAGGGGAAAAAACATTCAGTACTTC.

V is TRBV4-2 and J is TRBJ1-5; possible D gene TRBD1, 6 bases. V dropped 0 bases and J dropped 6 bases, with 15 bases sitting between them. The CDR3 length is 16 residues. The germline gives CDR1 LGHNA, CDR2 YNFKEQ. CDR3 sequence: CASSQERGGVGQPQHF. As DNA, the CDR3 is TGTGCCAGCAGCCAAGAAAGGGGGGGTGTGGGTCAGCCCCAGCATTTT.

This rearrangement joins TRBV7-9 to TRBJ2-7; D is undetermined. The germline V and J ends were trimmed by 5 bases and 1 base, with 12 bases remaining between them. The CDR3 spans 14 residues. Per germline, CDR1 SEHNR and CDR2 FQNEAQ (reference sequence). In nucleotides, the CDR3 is TGTGCCAGCAGCCCTCCACGTGGTTCCTACGAGCAGTACTTC. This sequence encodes CASSPPRGSYEQYF. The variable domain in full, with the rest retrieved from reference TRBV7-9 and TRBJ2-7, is DTGVSQNPRHKITKRGQNVTFRCDPISEHNRLYWYRQTLGQGPEFLTYFQNEAQLEKSRLLSDRFSAERPKGSFSTLEIQRTEQGDSAMYLCASSPPRGSYEQYFGPGTRLTVT.

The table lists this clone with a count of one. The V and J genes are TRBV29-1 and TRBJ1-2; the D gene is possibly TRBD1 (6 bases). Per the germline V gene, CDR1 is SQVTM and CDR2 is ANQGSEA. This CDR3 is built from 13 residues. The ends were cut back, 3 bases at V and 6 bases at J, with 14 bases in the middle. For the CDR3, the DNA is TGCAGCGTTGACCAGGGGCGGCCGGATGGCTACACCTTC. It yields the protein CSVDQGRPDGYTF.

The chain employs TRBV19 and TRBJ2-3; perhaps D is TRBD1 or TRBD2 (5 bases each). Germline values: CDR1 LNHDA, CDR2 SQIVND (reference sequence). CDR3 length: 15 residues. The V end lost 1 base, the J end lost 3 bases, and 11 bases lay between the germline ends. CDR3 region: CASSIGGFGTDTQYF. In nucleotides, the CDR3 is TGTGCCAGTAGTATAGGGGGGTTCGGAACAGATACGCAGTATTTT.

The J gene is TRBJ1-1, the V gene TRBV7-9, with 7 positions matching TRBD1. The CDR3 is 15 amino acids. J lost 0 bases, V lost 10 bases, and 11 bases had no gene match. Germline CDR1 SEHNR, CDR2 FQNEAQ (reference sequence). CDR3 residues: CAMGPTGTMNTEAFF. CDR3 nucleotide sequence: TGTGCCATGGGCCCGACAGGGACCATGAACACTGAAGCTTTCTTT.

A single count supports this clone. The CDR3 region has the DNA TGCGCCAGCAGCCCAGGACTAGCGGGAGTCGGCGAGCAGTACTTC. Amino acid sequence: CASSPGLAGVGEQYF. The V and J genes are TRBV5-1 and TRBJ2-7; 13 bases are a match to TRBD2. Germline V gives CDR1 SGHRS, CDR2 YFSETQ. V dropped 4 bases and J dropped 6; count of bases not matched to a gene: 7. This CDR3 comprises 15 residues.

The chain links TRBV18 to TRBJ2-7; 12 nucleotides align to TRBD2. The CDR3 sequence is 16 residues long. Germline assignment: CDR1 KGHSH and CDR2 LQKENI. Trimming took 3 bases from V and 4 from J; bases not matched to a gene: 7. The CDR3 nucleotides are TGTGCCAGCTCACCCGCCACTAGCGGGGGGTTTTACGAGCAGTACTTC. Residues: CASSPATSGGFYEQYF.

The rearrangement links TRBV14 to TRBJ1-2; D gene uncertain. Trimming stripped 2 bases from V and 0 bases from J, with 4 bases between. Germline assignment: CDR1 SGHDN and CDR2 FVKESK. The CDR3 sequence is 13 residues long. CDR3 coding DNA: TGTGCCAGCAGCCAACAACCTAACTATGGCTACACCTTC. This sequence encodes CASSQQPNYGYTF. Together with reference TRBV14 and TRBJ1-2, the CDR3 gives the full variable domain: EAGVTQFPSHSVIEKGQTVTLRCDPISGHDNLYWYRRVMGKEIKFLLHFVKESKQDESGMPNNRFLAERTGGTYSTLKVQPAELEDSGVYFCASSQQPNYGYTFGSGTRLTVV.

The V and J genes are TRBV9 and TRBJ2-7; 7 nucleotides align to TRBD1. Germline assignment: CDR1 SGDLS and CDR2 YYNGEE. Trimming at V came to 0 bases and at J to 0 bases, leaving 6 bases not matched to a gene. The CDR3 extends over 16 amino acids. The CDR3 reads CASSVARQGPSYEQYF. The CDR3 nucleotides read TGTGCCAGCAGCGTAGCGAGACAGGGACCCTCCTACGAGCAGTACTTC.

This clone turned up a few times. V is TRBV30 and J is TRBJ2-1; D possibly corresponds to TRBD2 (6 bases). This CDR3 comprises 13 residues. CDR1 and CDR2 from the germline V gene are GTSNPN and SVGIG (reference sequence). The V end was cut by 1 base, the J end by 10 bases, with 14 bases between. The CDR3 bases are TGTGCCTGGAGTGGTGGGGGAGGTAGAGAGCAGTTCTTC. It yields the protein CAWSGGGGREQFF.

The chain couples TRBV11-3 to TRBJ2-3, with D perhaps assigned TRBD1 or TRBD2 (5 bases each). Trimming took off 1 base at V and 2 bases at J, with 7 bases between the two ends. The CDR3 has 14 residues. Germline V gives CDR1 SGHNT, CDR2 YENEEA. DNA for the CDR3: TGTGCCAGCAGCTTAGTAGGGACCACAGATACGCAGTATTTT. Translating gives CASSLVGTTDTQYF.

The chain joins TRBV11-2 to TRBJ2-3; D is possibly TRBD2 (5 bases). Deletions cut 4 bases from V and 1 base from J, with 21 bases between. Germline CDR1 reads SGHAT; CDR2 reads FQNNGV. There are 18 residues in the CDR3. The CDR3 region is CASSYKWAPARGTDTQYF. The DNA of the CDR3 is TGTGCCAGCAGCTACAAGTGGGCCCCAGCGAGGGGCACAGATACGCAGTATTTT.

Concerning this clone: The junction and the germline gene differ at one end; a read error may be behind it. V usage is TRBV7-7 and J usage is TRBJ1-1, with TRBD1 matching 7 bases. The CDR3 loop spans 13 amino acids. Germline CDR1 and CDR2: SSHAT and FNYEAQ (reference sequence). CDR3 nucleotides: TGTGCTAGCAGCCCACAGGGGTTGGATGAAGCTTTCTTT. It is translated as CASSPQGLDEAFF.

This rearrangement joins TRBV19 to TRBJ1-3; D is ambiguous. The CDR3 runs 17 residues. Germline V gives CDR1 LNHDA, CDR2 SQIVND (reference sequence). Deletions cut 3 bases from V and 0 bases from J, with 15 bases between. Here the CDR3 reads CASSISGTLLSGNTIYF. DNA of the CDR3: TGTGCCAGTAGTATCAGTGGAACCCTCCTCTCTGGAAACACCATATATTTT.

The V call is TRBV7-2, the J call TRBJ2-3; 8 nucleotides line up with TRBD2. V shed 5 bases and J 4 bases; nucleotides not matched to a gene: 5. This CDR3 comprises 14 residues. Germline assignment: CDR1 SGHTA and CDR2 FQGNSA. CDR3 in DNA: TGTGCCAGCAGCGTCGGGACTAGAGCAGATACGCAGTATTTT. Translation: CASSVGTRADTQYF.

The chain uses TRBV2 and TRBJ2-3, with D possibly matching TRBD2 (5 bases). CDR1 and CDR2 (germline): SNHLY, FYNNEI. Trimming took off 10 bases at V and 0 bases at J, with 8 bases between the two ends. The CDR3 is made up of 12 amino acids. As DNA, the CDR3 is TGTGCCACGACTAATAGCACAGATACGCAGTATTTT. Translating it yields CATTNSTDTQYF.

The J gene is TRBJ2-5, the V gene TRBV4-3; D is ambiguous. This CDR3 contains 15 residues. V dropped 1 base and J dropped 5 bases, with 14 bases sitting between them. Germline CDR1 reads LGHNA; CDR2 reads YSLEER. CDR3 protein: CASSQVLSVGETQYF. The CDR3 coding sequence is TGCGCCAGCAGCCAAGTCCTGTCCGTGGGGGAGACCCAGTACTTC.

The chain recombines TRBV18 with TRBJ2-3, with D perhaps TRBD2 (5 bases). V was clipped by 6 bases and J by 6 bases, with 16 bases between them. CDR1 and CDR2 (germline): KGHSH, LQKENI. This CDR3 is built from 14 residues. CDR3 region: CASSPSTTTDTQYF. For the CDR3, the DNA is TGTGCCAGCTCTCCCTCCACGACTACGGATACGCAGTATTTT.

The CDR3 loop reads CASSESRARAVGYTF. The DNA for the CDR3 is TGTGCCAGCAGCGAGTCTAGGGCGCGGGCCGTCGGGTACACCTTC. V and J are TRBV5-6 and TRBJ1-2; the D is unclear. This CDR3 has 15 amino acids. Trimming pared 4 bases from V and 11 bases from J, leaving 24 bases between. CDR1 and CDR2 from the germline V gene are SGHDT and YYEEEE.

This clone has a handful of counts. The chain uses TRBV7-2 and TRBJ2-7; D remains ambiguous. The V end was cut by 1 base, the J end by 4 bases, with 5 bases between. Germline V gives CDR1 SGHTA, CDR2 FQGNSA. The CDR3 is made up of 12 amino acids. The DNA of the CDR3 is TGTGCCAGCAGCTTAGACCAATACGAGCAGTACTTC. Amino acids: CASSLDQYEQYF.

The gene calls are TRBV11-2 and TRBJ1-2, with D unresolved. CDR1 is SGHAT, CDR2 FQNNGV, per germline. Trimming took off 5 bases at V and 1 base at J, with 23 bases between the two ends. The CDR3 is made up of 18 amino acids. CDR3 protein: CASSPGGFFNPDNYGYTF. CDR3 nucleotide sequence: TGTGCCAGCAGCCCCGGAGGGTTTTTTAATCCCGATAACTATGGCTACACCTTC.

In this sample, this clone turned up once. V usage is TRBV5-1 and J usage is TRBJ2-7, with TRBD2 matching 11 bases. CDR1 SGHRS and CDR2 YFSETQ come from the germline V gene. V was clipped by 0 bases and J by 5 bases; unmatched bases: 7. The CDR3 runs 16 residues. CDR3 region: CASSLGQTSGTHEQYF. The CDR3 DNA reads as TGCGCCAGCAGCTTGGGACAGACTAGCGGGACCCACGAGCAGTACTTC.